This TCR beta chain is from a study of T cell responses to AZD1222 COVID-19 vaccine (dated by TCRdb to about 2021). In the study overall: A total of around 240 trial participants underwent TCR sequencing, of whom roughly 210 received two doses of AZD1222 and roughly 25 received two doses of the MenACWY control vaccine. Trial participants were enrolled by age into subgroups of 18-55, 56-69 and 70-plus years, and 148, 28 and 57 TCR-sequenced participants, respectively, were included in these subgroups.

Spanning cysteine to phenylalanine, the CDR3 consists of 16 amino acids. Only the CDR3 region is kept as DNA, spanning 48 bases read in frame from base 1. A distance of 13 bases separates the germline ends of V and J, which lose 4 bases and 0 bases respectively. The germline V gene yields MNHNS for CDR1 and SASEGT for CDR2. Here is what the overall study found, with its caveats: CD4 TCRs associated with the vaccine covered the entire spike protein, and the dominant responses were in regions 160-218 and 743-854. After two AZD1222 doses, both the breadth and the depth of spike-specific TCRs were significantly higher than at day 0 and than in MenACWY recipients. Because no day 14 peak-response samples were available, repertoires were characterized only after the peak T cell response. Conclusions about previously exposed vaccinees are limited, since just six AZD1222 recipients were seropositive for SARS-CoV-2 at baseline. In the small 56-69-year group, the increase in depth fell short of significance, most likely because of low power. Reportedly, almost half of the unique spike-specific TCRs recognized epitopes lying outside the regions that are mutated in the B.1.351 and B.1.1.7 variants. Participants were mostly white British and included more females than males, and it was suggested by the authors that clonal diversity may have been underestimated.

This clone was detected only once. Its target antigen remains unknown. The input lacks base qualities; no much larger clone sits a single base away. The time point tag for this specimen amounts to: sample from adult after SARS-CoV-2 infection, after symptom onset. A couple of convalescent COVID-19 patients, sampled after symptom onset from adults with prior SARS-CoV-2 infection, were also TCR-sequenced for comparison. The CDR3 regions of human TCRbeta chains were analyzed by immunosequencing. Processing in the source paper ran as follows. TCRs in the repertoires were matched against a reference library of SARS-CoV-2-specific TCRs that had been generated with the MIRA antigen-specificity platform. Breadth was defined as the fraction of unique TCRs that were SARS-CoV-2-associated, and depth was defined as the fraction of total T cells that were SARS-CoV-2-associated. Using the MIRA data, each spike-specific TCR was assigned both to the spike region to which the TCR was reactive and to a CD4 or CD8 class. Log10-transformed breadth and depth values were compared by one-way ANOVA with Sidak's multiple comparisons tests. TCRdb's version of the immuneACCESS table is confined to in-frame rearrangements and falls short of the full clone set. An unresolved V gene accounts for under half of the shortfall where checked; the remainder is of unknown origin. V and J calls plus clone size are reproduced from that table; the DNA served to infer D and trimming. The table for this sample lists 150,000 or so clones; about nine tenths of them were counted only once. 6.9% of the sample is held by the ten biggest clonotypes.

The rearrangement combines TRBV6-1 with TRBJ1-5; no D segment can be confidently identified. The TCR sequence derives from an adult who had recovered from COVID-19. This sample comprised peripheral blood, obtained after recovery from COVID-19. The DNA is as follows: TGTGCCAGCAGTGCCCTAGGAGGGATTAGCAATCAGCCCCAGCATTTT. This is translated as CASSALGGISNQPQHF.